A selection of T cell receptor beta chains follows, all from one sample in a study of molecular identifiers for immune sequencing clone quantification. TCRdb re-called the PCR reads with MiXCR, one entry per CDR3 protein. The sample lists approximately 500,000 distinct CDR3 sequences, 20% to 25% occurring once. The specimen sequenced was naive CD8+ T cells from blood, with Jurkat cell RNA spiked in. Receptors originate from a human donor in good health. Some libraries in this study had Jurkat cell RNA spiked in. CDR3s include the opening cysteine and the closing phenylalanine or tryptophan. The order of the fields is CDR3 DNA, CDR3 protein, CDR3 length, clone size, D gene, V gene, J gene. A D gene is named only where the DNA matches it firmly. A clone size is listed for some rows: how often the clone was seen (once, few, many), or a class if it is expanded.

cdr3_nt: TGCGCCAGCAGCCAGATTATCCTCAGGGGGCGAGACTATGGCTACACCTTC
cdr3_aa: CASSQIILRGRDYGYTF
cdr3_length: 17
clone_size: few
d_call: TRBD1
v_call: TRBV4-3
j_call: TRBJ1-2

cdr3_nt: TGTGCCAGCAGTTATCACCCGGGGGATGGCTGCACCTTC
cdr3_aa: CASSYHPGDGCTF
cdr3_length: 13
clone_size: once
d_call: -
v_call: TRBV6-2/TRBV6-3
j_call: TRBJ1-2

cdr3_nt: TGTGCCAGCAGTCCCACCGGGGGGGTGGTGTACGCTGAAGCTTTCTTT
cdr3_aa: CASSPTGGVVYAEAFF
cdr3_length: 16
clone_size: many
d_call: -
v_call: TRBV6-2/TRBV6-3
j_call: TRBJ1-1

cdr3_nt: TGTGCCAGCGAACCTAGCGGTGACTACAATGAGCAGTTCTTC
cdr3_aa: CASEPSGDYNEQFF
cdr3_length: 14
clone_size: -
d_call: TRBD2
v_call: TRBV11-2
j_call: TRBJ2-1

cdr3_nt: TGTGCCAGCAGTTTAATCGGCAGGGGATTGTACACCTTC
cdr3_aa: CASSLIGRGLYTF
cdr3_length: 13
clone_size: few
d_call: -
v_call: TRBV28
j_call: TRBJ1-2

cdr3_nt: TGTGCCAGCAGCTTAGGGCCGAGGAAAGCTTTCTTT
cdr3_aa: CASSLGPRKAFF
cdr3_length: 12
clone_size: many
d_call: -
v_call: TRBV7-9
j_call: TRBJ1-1

cdr3_nt: TGTGCCAGCAGCGCCAGGGGAGAGACCCAGTACTTC
cdr3_aa: CASSARGETQYF
cdr3_length: 12
clone_size: few
d_call: -
v_call: TRBV7-9
j_call: TRBJ2-5

cdr3_nt: TGTGCCAGCAGCTTAGTCCGCGGACTAGCGGGAGTAGGGGAGCAGTACTTC
cdr3_aa: CASSLVRGLAGVGEQYF
cdr3_length: 17
clone_size: few
d_call: TRBD2
v_call: TRBV7-2
j_call: TRBJ2-7

cdr3_nt: TGTGCCAGCAGCTTCGACAGGGGGGGGTACGAGCAGTACTTC
cdr3_aa: CASSFDRGGYEQYF
cdr3_length: 14
clone_size: many
d_call: TRBD1
v_call: TRBV7-6
j_call: TRBJ2-7

cdr3_nt: TGCAGTGCTAGAGTTCTGGAGGAGACCCAGTACTTC
cdr3_aa: CSARVLEETQYF
cdr3_length: 12
clone_size: few
d_call: -
v_call: TRBV20-1
j_call: TRBJ2-5

cdr3_nt: TGTGCCAGCAAGCCTGGGACATTTAGCACAGATACGCAGTATTTT
cdr3_aa: CASKPGTFSTDTQYF
cdr3_length: 15
clone_size: many
d_call: -
v_call: TRBV6-5
j_call: TRBJ2-3

cdr3_nt: TGTGCCAGCAGCGGGTCGGGACTAGCGGGTGAGCAGTACTTC
cdr3_aa: CASSGSGLAGEQYF
cdr3_length: 14
clone_size: -
d_call: TRBD2
v_call: TRBV14
j_call: TRBJ2-7

cdr3_nt: TGTGCCAGCAGCCAGAGGGACACCAGAAGAACTAATGAAAAACTGTTTTTT
cdr3_aa: CASSQRDTRRTNEKLFF
cdr3_length: 17
clone_size: few
d_call: -
v_call: TRBV12-3/TRBV12-4
j_call: TRBJ1-4

cdr3_nt: TGTGCCAGCAGTTTACGCGGCCAAGAGACCCAGTACTTC
cdr3_aa: CASSLRGQETQYF
cdr3_length: 13
clone_size: many
d_call: -
v_call: TRBV27
j_call: TRBJ2-5

cdr3_nt: TGTGCCAGTAGTAGACCTCCGGTAGCGGGCCACTACGAGCAGTACTTC
cdr3_aa: CASSRPPVAGHYEQYF
cdr3_length: 16
clone_size: many
d_call: TRBD2
v_call: TRBV19
j_call: TRBJ2-7

cdr3_nt: TGCAGCGTTGAAGAACCCCGACCCCAGAACACTGAAGCTTTCTTT
cdr3_aa: CSVEEPRPQNTEAFF
cdr3_length: 15
clone_size: -
d_call: -
v_call: TRBV29-1
j_call: TRBJ1-1

cdr3_nt: TGCAGCGTTACGACAGGGGGCAATCAGCCCCAGCATTTT
cdr3_aa: CSVTTGGNQPQHF
cdr3_length: 13
clone_size: -
d_call: TRBD1
v_call: TRBV29-1
j_call: TRBJ1-5

cdr3_nt: TGTGCCAGCAGATCCGGGACTAGTCACGAGCGGTACTTC
cdr3_aa: CASRSGTSHERYF
cdr3_length: 13
clone_size: -
d_call: TRBD2
v_call: TRBV7-9
j_call: TRBJ2-7

cdr3_nt: TGTGCCAGCGAGCGGGAGCTGACTTATTCTAGCACAGATACGCAGTATTTT
cdr3_aa: CASERELTYSSTDTQYF
cdr3_length: 17
clone_size: many
d_call: TRBD2
v_call: TRBV2
j_call: TRBJ2-3